This entry lists 26 T cell receptor beta chains sequenced from one sample in a study of cytomegalovirus exposure and HLA in healthy donors. The PCR contained 60 Vbeta and 13 Jbeta primers. Assay: immunoSEQ multiplex PCR; the TCRdb copy retains only in-frame clones and omits some. This sample carries over 150,000 clones, roughly 80% of them seen once, and the ten largest clones take 0.5% to 0.8%. The sequenced material came from PBMCs. The receptors stem from a boy aged 10-17 years in good health and CMV-seronegative.

This chain connects TRBV6-6 to TRBJ1-5; D is perhaps TRBD1 (5 bases). Trimming took 6 bases from V and 6 from J, leaving 15 bases between them. This CDR3 comprises 14 residues. Germline V lookup: CDR1 MNHNY, CDR2 SVGAGI (reference sequence). CDR3 region: CASSVLQGSQPQHF. As DNA, the CDR3 is TGTGCCAGCAGCGTGCTTCAGGGAAGTCAGCCCCAGCATTTT.

The CDR3 reads CASSPRDGGSYEQYF. For the CDR3, the DNA is TGTGCCAGCTCACCACGGGACGGGGGGTCCTACGAGCAGTACTTC. The gene calls are TRBV18 and TRBJ2-7, with 7 positions matching TRBD2. There are 15 residues in the CDR3. Germline CDR1 reads KGHSH; CDR2 reads LQKENI. J lost 1 base, V lost 1 base, and 4 bases had no gene match.

Comments on this clone: In the same sample, other DNA sequences code for this CDR3. CDR3 in DNA: TGCAGCGTTGATCGGGGAGGGAACACTGAAGCTTTCTTT. Translating gives CSVDRGGNTEAFF. This chain uses TRBV29-1 with TRBJ1-1; D gene unclear. Trimming left V 3 bases short and J 1 base short, with 9 bases between. The germline V gene encodes CDR1 SQVTM and CDR2 ANQGSEA. This CDR3 comprises 13 residues.

The CDR3 protein is CSASMNTEAFF. Written as DNA, the CDR3 is TGCAGTGCTAGTATGAACACTGAAGCTTTCTTT. This sequence joins TRBV20-1 and TRBJ1-1; no clear D. Germline V gene sequence: CDR1 DFQATT, CDR2 SNEGSKA (reference sequence). The CDR3 is made up of 11 amino acids. V lost 3 bases to trimming and J lost 0 bases, with 2 bases between them.

The CDR3 nucleotides read TGTGCCAGCAGCTTAGTCCCCGCGGGCCGGGTGAACACTGAAGCTTTCTTT. Amino acids: CASSLVPAGRVNTEAFF. V gene TRBV7-3 combines with J gene TRBJ1-1; D uncertain. Trimming took 2 bases from V and 0 from J, leaving 16 bases between them. The CDR3 covers 17 residues. Germline-derived CDR1 and CDR2 are SGHTA and FQGTGA.

This chain joins TRBV30 and TRBJ2-1; D remains ambiguous. This CDR3 spans 15 amino acids. Germline V gene lookup returns CDR1 GTSNPN and CDR2 SVGIG (reference sequence). Trimming left V 0 bases short and J 0 bases short, with 9 bases between. This CDR3 is CAWSVPRVSYNEQFF. The CDR3 DNA reads as TGTGCCTGGAGTGTACCCCGGGTCTCCTACAATGAGCAGTTCTTC.

This rearrangement joins TRBV19 to TRBJ1-1; 10 nucleotides agree with TRBD1. V lost 6 bases, J lost 5 bases, and 12 bases stayed unmatched. Germline V CDR1 and CDR2: LNHDA, SQIVND (reference sequence). The CDR3 is 16 residues long. The CDR3 DNA follows: TGTGCCAGTAGCGAAACTACCGGGACAGGGGCAACTGAAGCTTTCTTT. Protein sequence: CASSETTGTGATEAFF.

In the case of this clone: One end of the junction does not line up with germline, which may come from a read error. The chain is built from TRBV7-9 and TRBJ2-7; 7 nucleotides agree with TRBD1. Germline CDR1 is SEHNR and CDR2 is FQNEAQ (reference sequence). CDR3 length: 15 amino acids. This CDR3 is CSSSLGETGVYEQYF. The CDR3 DNA is TGTTCCAGCAGCTTAGGGGAAACAGGGGTCTACGAGCAGTACTTC.

The rearrangement uses TRBV11-2 and TRBJ2-1, with a tentative D call TRBD2 (6 bases). Looked up from germline, CDR1 is SGHAT and CDR2 is FQNNGV. Trimming removed 5 bases at V and 7 bases at J, with 18 bases between. The CDR3 length is 15 residues. As DNA, the CDR3 is TGTGCCAGCAGCCCACGGGAGAATTTGGGAAATGAGCAGTTCTTC. Residues: CASSPRENLGNEQFF.

This chain joins TRBV21-1 and TRBJ1-4; the DNA was not used to check the table's D call, TRBD1. TRBV21-1 is a documented pseudogene. This CDR3 is built from 16 residues. Written as DNA, the CDR3 is TGTGCCAGCAGCAAGGACAGGGGGGCAACTAATGAAAAACTGTTTTTT. It specifies CASSKDRGATNEKLFF.

V is TRBV27 and J is TRBJ1-1, with D uncertain. The CDR3 sequence is 15 residues long. Trimming stripped 5 bases from V and 5 bases from J, with 18 bases between. The V gene's germline CDR1 is MNHEY and CDR2 SMNVEV (reference sequence). The CDR3 region has the DNA TGTGCCAGCAGTCCCAATTCCCTTCGGGGAACTGAAGCTTTCTTT. Translated: CASSPNSLRGTEAFF.

The V and J genes are TRBV6-5 and TRBJ1-2; 7 bases agree with TRBD1. This CDR3 region has 13 residues. Looked up from germline, CDR1 is MNHEY and CDR2 is SVGAGI. V shed 6 bases and J 8 bases; nucleotides not matched to a gene: 9. The CDR3 is CASRSPQGRGYTF. In DNA form, the CDR3 reads TGTGCCAGCAGATCCCCACAGGGGAGAGGCTACACCTTC.

The CDR3 DNA sequence: TGTGCCAGCAGTCTAACTAGCGGGACCTACAATGAGCAGTTCTTC. Translating gives CASSLTSGTYNEQFF. This chain links TRBV6-6 with TRBJ2-1; 10 bases fit TRBD2. This CDR3 contains 15 residues. The J segment lost 2 bases and the V segment lost 5 bases, leaving 3 bases of the junction unmatched. Germline V gene lookup returns CDR1 MNHNY and CDR2 SVGAGI (reference sequence).

This rearrangement joins TRBV6-5 to TRBJ1-2; possibly TRBD1 for D (6 bases). Deletions cut 6 bases from V and 5 bases from J, with 10 bases between. There are 12 residues in the CDR3. Germline V gene sequence: CDR1 MNHEY, CDR2 SVGAGI. CDR3 amino acids: CASSPRGYGYTF. For the CDR3, the DNA is TGTGCCAGCAGCCCCAGGGGTTATGGCTACACCTTC.

This chain joins TRBV29-1 and TRBJ2-3; D gene ambiguous. V lost 4 bases to trimming and J lost 2 bases, with 10 bases between them. In germline, CDR1 is SQVTM, CDR2 ANQGSEA. The CDR3 consists of 13 residues. In DNA, the CDR3 is TGCAGCGTTGTTTTACTCCTCACAGATACGCAGTATTTT. As protein: CSVVLLLTDTQYF.

J is TRBJ1-2 and V is TRBV5-6; no definite D call. Per the germline V gene, CDR1 is SGHDT and CDR2 is YYEEEE. Deletions cut 4 bases from V and 3 bases from J, with 16 bases between. The CDR3 spans 15 residues. CDR3 amino acids: CASSPMGGSYYGYTF. CDR3 nucleotide sequence: TGTGCCAGCAGCCCCATGGGAGGGTCCTACTATGGCTACACCTTC. The whole variable domain, filled in from reference TRBV5-6 and TRBJ1-2, reads DAGVTQSPTHLIKTRGQQVTLRCSPKSGHDTVSWYQQALGQGPQFIFQYYEEEERQRGNFPDRFSGHQFPNYSSELNVNALLLGDSALYLCASSPMGGSYYGYTFGSGTRLTVV.

The chain recombines TRBV6-4 with TRBJ2-1; 9 nucleotides align to TRBD2. CDR1 MRHNA and CDR2 SNTAGT come from the germline V gene. The CDR3 has 14 amino acids. Unmatched junction bases numbered 0, after V lost 4 bases and J lost 2 bases. Here the CDR3 DNA reads TGTGCCAGCAGTGGCGGGGGGGCCTACAATGAGCAGTTCTTC. Translating it yields CASSGGGAYNEQFF.

The genes are TRBV27 and TRBJ2-7; 12 nucleotides line up with TRBD1. The CDR3 covers 15 residues. V was pared by 5 bases and J by 7 bases, with 9 bases of the junction left unmatched. Looked up from germline, CDR1 is MNHEY and CDR2 is SMNVEV (reference sequence). For the CDR3, the DNA is TGTGCCAGCAGTCCTTCGGGGACAGGGGGCGAAGAGCAGTACTTC. Protein product: CASSPSGTGGEEQYF.

This clone turned up a few times. This rearrangement joins TRBV2 to TRBJ2-1; the match to TRBD2 covers 14 bases. Losses at the gene ends were 8 bases for V and 5 bases for J; bases not matched to a gene: 8. The V gene's germline CDR1 is SNHLY and CDR2 FYNNEI. The CDR3 length is 16 residues. CDR3 loop: CASELGLAGVNNEQFF. In DNA form, the CDR3 reads TGTGCCAGCGAATTGGGACTAGCGGGAGTTAACAATGAGCAGTTCTTC.

The genes are TRBV19 and TRBJ1-2; possibly TRBD1 for D (5 bases). V lost 7 bases and J lost 2, with 23 bases in between. There are 17 residues in the CDR3. Germline-derived CDR1 and CDR2 are LNHDA and SQIVND (reference sequence). CDR3 nucleotides: TGTGCCAGTACCTCAACCCCCCCGGGCAGGGTGAACTATGGCTACACCTTC. As protein: CASTSTPPGRVNYGYTF.

This chain connects TRBV16 to TRBJ2-3; 13 bases are a match to TRBD2. The CDR3 contains 17 residues. Germline V CDR1 and CDR2: KGHSY, FQNENV. V was clipped by 0 bases and J by 1 base; unmatched bases: 1. The CDR3 here is CASSQSGLAGGTDTQYF. The CDR3 coding sequence is TGTGCCAGCAGCCAATCTGGACTAGCGGGGGGCACAGATACGCAGTATTTT.

There are a few counts of this clone. The chain is built from TRBV6-4 and TRBJ2-1; 9 bases align to TRBD2. With V trimmed by 0 bases and J by 6 bases, 0 bases remained unmatched. Germline loops: CDR1 MRHNA, CDR2 SNTAGT. The CDR3 extends over 14 amino acids. The CDR3 bases are TGTGCCAGCAGTGACTCGCGGGGGGGCAATGAGCAGTTCTTC. Translation gives CASSDSRGGNEQFF.

The gene calls are TRBV6-6 and TRBJ2-5, with D perhaps matching TRBD1 (6 bases). The J call may be in error: the DNA end matches TRBJ2-7 better. The CDR3 covers 13 residues. Germline CDR1 and CDR2: MNHNY and SVGAGI (reference sequence). In nucleotides, the CDR3 is TGTGCCAGCGGTGATCCGAGGGGGTACGAGCAGTACTTC. Its protein product is CASGDPRGYEQYF.

The chain uses TRBV11-3 and TRBJ2-3, with D unresolved. The length of the CDR3 is 15 residues. Per the germline V gene, CDR1 is SGHNT and CDR2 is YENEEA. V lost 5 bases to trimming and J lost 0 bases, with 12 bases between them. The CDR3 sequence: CASSPRHTSTDTQYF. For the CDR3, the DNA is TGTGCCAGCAGCCCTCGACACACTAGCACAGATACGCAGTATTTT.

The chain employs TRBV6-1 and TRBJ2-6; weak D call: TRBD2 (6 bases). V was trimmed by 3 bases and J by 2 bases, leaving 8 bases between them. CDR3 size: 15 residues. CDR1 and CDR2 (germline): MNHNS, SASEGT. CDR3 in amino acids: CASSEEGTGANVLTF. DNA of the CDR3: TGTGCCAGCAGTGAGGAGGGGACTGGGGCCAACGTCCTGACTTTC.

The chain recombines TRBV30 with TRBJ1-2; no clear D gene. This CDR3 has 11 residues. Germline CDR1 is GTSNPN and CDR2 is SVGIG (reference sequence). V gave up 0 bases and J gave up 8 bases, with 7 bases separating them. The DNA for the CDR3 is TGTGCCTGGAGTGTATATCGGGGCTACACCTTC. It encodes CAWSVYRGYTF.